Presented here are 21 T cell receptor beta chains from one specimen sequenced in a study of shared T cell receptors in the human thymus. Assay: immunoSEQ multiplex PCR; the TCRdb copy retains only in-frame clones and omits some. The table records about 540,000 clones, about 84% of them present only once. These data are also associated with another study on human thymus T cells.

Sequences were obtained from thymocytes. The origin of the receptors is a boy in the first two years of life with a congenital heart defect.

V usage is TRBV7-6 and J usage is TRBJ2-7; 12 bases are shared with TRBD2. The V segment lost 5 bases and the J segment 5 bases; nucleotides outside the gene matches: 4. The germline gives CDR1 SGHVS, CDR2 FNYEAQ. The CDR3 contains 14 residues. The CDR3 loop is CASSPPSGRDEQYF. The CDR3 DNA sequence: TGTGCCAGCAGCCCCCCTAGCGGGAGGGACGAGCAGTACTTC.

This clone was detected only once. The CDR3 reads CASSWRPASGDSSYEQYF. The CDR3 DNA follows: TGTGCCAGCAGCTGGCGCCCGGCTAGCGGGGACAGCTCCTACGAGCAGTACTTC. This chain joins TRBV11-3 and TRBJ2-7; TRBD2 aligns across 9 bases. Germline CDR1 SGHNT, CDR2 YENEEA. V trimming: 4 bases; J trimming: 0 bases; junction bases outside the gene matches: 13. The CDR3 is 18 residues long.

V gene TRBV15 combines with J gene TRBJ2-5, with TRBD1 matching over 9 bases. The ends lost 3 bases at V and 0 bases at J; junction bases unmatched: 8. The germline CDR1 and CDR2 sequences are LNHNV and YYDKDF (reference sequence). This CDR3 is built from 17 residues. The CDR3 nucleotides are TGTGCCACCAGCAGTCGGAGGGACAGGGATTACCAAGAGACCCAGTACTTC. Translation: CATSSRRDRDYQETQYF.

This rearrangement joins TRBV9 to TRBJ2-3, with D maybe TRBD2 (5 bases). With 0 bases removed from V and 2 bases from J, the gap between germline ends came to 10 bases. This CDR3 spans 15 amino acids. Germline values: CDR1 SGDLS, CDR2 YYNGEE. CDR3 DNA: TGTGCCAGCAGCGTAGCGGGAAAGAACACAGATACGCAGTATTTT. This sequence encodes CASSVAGKNTDTQYF.

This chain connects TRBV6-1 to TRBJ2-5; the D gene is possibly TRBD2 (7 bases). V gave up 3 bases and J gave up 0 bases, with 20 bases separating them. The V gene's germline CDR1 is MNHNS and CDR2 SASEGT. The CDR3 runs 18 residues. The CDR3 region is CASSDGSGVGTNQETQYF. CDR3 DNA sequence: TGTGCCAGCAGTGATGGTTCAGGGGTCGGGACTAACCAAGAGACCCAGTACTTC.

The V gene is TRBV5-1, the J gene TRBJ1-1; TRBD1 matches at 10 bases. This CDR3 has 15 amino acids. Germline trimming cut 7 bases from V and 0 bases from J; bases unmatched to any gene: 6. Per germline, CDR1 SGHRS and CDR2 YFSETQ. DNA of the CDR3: TGCGCCAGCGGGGGGACAGGGGCCATGAACACTGAAGCTTTCTTT. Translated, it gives CASGGTGAMNTEAFF.

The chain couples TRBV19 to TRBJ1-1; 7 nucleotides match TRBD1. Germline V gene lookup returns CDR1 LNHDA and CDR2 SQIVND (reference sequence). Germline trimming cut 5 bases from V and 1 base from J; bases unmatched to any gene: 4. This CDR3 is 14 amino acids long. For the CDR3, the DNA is TGTGCCAGTAGTGAGGGGACAGAGAACACTGAAGCTTTCTTT. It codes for CASSEGTENTEAFF. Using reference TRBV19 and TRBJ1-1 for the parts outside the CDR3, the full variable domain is DGGITQSPKYLFRKEGQNVTLSCEQNLNHDAMYWYRQDPGQGLRLIYYSQIVNDFQKGDIAEGYSVSREKKESFPLTVTSAQKNPTAFYLCASSEGTENTEAFFGQGTRLTVV.

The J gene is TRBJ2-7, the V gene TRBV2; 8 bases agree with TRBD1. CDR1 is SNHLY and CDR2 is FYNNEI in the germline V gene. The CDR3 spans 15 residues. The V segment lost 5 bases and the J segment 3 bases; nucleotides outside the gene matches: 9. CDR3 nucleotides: TGTGCCAGCAGTCCCGGACCAGGGGGCTTCTACGAGCAGTACTTC. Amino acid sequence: CASSPGPGGFYEQYF.

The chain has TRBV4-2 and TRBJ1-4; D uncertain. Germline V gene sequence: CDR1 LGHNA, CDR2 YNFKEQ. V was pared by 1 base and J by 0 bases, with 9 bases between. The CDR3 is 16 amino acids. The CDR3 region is CASSQGEGSTNEKLFF. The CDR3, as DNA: TGTGCCAGCAGCCAAGGCGAGGGTTCAACTAATGAAAAACTGTTTTTT.

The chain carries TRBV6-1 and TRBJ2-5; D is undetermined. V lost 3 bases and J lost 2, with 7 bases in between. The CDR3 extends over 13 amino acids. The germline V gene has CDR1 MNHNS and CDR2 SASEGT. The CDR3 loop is CASSESRQETQYF. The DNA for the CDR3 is TGTGCCAGCAGTGAGAGTAGACAAGAGACCCAGTACTTC.

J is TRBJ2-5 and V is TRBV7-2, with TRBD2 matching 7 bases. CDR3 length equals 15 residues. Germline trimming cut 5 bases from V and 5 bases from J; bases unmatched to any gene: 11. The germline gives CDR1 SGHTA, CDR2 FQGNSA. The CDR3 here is CASSLNRPGGETQYF. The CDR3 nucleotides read TGTGCCAGCAGCCTAAATCGACCCGGGGGGGAGACCCAGTACTTC.

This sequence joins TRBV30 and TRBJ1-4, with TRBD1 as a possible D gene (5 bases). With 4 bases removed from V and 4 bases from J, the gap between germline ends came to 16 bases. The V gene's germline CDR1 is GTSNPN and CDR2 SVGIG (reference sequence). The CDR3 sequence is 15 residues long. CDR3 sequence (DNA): TGTGCCTGGATCAAAGGCGGGGGGAGTAATGAAAAACTGTTTTTT. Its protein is CAWIKGGGSNEKLFF.

This CDR3 reads CASSSGLATHNEQFF. CDR3 in DNA: TGTGCCAGCAGCTCTGGACTAGCGACCCACAATGAGCAGTTCTTC. The chain carries TRBV5-6 and TRBJ2-1, with TRBD2 matching over 9 bases. The CDR3 is 15 residues long. The V gene's germline CDR1 is SGHDT and CDR2 YYEEEE. V lost 3 bases and J lost 5; bases outside the gene matches: 6. Full variable domain (missing parts from reference TRBV5-6 and TRBJ2-1): DAGVTQSPTHLIKTRGQQVTLRCSPKSGHDTVSWYQQALGQGPQFIFQYYEEEERQRGNFPDRFSGHQFPNYSSELNVNALLLGDSALYLCASSSGLATHNEQFFGPGTRLTVL.

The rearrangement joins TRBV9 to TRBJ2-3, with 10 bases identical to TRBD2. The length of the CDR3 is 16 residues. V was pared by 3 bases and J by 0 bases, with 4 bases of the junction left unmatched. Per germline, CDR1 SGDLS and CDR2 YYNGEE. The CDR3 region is CASSDQTSGSTDTQYF. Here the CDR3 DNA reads TGTGCCAGCAGCGACCAGACTAGCGGGAGCACAGATACGCAGTATTTT.

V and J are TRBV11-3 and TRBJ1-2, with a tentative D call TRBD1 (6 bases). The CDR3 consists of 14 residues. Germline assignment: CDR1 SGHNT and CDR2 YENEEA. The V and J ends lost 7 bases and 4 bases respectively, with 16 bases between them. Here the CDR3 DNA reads TGTGCCAGCAACTGGGGGCAGGGGAGCTATGGCTACACCTTC. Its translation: CASNWGQGSYGYTF.

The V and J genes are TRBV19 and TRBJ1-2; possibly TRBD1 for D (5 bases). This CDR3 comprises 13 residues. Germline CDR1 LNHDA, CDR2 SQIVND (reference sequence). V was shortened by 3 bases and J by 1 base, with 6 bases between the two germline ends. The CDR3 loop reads CASSMGLNYGYTF. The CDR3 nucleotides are TGTGCCAGTAGTATGGGGCTTAACTATGGCTACACCTTC.

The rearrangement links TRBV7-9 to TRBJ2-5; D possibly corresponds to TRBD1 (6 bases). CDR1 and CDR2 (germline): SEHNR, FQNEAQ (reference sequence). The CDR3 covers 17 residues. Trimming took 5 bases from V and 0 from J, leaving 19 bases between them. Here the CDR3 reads CASSPGVGQTHQETQYF. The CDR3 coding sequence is TGTGCCAGCAGCCCCGGGGTGGGACAAACCCACCAAGAGACCCAGTACTTC.

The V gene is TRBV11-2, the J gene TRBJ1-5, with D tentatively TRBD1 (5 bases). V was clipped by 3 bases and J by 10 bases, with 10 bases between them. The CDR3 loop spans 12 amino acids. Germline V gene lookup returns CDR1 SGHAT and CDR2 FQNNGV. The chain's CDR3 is CASSFSRVPQHF. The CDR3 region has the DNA TGTGCCAGCAGCTTCTCCAGGGTCCCCCAGCATTTT. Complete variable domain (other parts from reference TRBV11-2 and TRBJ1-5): EAGVAQSPRYKIIEKRQSVAFWCNPISGHATLYWYQQILGQGPKLLIQFQNNGVVDDSQLPKDRFSAERLKGVDSTLKIQPAKLEDSAVYLCASSFSRVPQHFGDGTRLSIL.

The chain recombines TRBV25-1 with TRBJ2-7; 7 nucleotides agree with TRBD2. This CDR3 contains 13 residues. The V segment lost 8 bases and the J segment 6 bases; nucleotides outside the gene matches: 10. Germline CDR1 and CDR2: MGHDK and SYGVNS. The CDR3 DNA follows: TGTGCCAGCGGGAGGGATCCCCCGGGCGAGCAGTACTTC. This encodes CASGRDPPGEQYF.

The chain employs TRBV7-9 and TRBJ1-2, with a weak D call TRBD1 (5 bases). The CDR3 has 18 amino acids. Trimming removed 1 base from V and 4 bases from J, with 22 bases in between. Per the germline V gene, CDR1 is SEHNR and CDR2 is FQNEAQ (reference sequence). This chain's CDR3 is CASSLVGDRRGNGYGYTF. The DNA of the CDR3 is TGTGCCAGCAGCTTAGTGGGGGATCGGCGGGGTAACGGCTATGGCTACACCTTC.

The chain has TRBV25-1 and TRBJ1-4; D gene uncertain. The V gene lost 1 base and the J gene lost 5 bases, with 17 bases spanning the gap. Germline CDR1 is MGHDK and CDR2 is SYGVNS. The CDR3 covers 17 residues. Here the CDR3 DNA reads TGTGCCAGCAGTGAATCCCCTGTCGGGATGAACAATGAAAAACTGTTTTTT. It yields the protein CASSESPVGMNNEKLFF.